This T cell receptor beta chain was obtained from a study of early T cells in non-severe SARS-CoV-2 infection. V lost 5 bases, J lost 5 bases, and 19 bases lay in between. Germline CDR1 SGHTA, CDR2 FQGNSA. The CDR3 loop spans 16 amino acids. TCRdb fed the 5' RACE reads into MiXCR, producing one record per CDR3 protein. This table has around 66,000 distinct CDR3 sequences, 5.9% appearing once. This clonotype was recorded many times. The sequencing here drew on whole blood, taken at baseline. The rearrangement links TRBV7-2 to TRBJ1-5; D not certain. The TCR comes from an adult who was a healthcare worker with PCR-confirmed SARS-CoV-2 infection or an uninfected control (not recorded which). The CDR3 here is CASSLEGLPLDQPQHF. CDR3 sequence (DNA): TGTGCCAGCAGCCTAGAGGGCCTACCTTTAGATCAGCCCCAGCATTTT.